The 9 T cell receptor beta chains below come from one sample, sequenced in a study of cytomegalovirus exposure and HLA in healthy donors. The primer mix had 60 Vbeta and 13 Jbeta primers. Here immunoSEQ multiplex PCR was the method, and the copy in TCRdb shows in-frame clones only, minus some. The table shows approximately 160,000 clones, with 64% occurring only once. Sequencing was done on a sample of PBMCs. The receptors shown here come from a woman aged 30 to 39 in good health and CMV-seropositive.

The chain links TRBV7-9 to TRBJ1-1; the D is unclear. CDR1 and CDR2 from the germline V gene are SEHNR and FQNEAQ (reference sequence). Trimming stripped 2 bases from V and 8 bases from J, with 6 bases between. The CDR3 consists of 11 residues. Here the CDR3 reads CASSLLEEAFF. The DNA of the CDR3 is TGTGCCAGCAGCTTATTGGAGGAAGCTTTCTTT.

The V call is TRBV6-6, the J call TRBJ1-4; TRBD1 matches at 9 bases. This CDR3 comprises 13 residues. Germline trimming cut 8 bases from V and 5 bases from J; bases unmatched to any gene: 3. The V gene's germline CDR1 is MNHNY and CDR2 SVGAGI (reference sequence). DNA of the CDR3: TGTGCCAGCGGACAGGGGTCCAATGAAAAACTGTTTTTT. Its protein is CASGQGSNEKLFF.

The chain carries TRBV18 and TRBJ1-1; D ambiguous. The length of the CDR3 is 16 residues. Germline CDR1 and CDR2: KGHSH and LQKENI. V was cut by 0 bases and J by 0 bases, with 11 bases left in between. The CDR3 nucleotides read TGTGCCAGCTCACCACCCGTACTACTTATGAACACTGAAGCTTTCTTT. It translates to CASSPPVLLMNTEAFF.

The chain employs TRBV19 and TRBJ2-1, with 9 bases that match TRBD2. The germline V gene encodes CDR1 LNHDA and CDR2 SQIVND (reference sequence). V gave up 1 base and J gave up 2 bases; unmatched junction bases: 12. The CDR3 totals 19 residues. The CDR3 region is CASSIGISVAGVPYNEQFF. The DNA for the CDR3 is TGTGCCAGTAGTATAGGGATTTCGGTAGCGGGAGTTCCCTACAATGAGCAGTTCTTC. Drawing the rest from reference TRBV19 and TRBJ2-1, the complete variable domain is DGGITQSPKYLFRKEGQNVTLSCEQNLNHDAMYWYRQDPGQGLRLIYYSQIVNDFQKGDIAEGYSVSREKKESFPLTVTSAQKNPTAFYLCASSIGISVAGVPYNEQFFGPGTRLTVL.

V and J are TRBV28 and TRBJ1-2, with D perhaps matching TRBD1 (5 bases). This CDR3 region has 14 residues. Germline CDR1 reads MDHEN; CDR2 reads SYDVKM. The V and J ends lost 7 bases and 8 bases respectively, with 20 bases between them. The CDR3: CASTPAPGGGGYTF. CDR3 DNA: TGTGCCAGCACCCCCGCTCCGGGGGGGGGAGGCTACACCTTC.

CDR3 region: CASRGWEGRGDGYTF. CDR3 sequence (DNA): TGTGCCAGCAGGGGGTGGGAGGGCAGGGGAGATGGCTACACCTTC. This chain connects TRBV27 to TRBJ1-2; D perhaps matches TRBD1 (6 bases). The CDR3 runs 15 residues. CDR1 is MNHEY, CDR2 SMNVEV, per germline (reference sequence). V lost 6 bases and J 6 bases, leaving 20 bases between the germline ends.

The chain carries TRBV6-5 and TRBJ1-1; 8 bases match TRBD1. The CDR3 loop spans 16 amino acids. Germline loops: CDR1 MNHEY, CDR2 SVGAGI. J was trimmed by 0 bases and V by 0 bases; bases with no gene match: 3. Written as DNA, the CDR3 is TGTGCCAGCAGTTACTCGACAGGGGTCGTGAACACTGAAGCTTTCTTT. Translation gives CASSYSTGVVNTEAFF.

This clone was seen a few times. CDR3 coding DNA: TGTGCCAGCAGCGATAACAGGGGACAATATAATTCACCCCTCCACTTT. Its translation: CASSDNRGQYNSPLHF. The chain couples TRBV5-8 to TRBJ1-6, with TRBD1 matching 7 bases. With V trimmed by 4 bases and J by 4 bases, 8 bases remained unmatched. The germline V gene encodes CDR1 SGHTS and CDR2 YDEGEE. CDR3 size: 16 residues.

This clone was picked up a small number of times. The V call is TRBV10-2, the J call TRBJ1-6, with D uncertain. The germline CDR1 and CDR2 sequences are WSHSY and SAAADI. The CDR3 consists of 15 residues. Trimming removed 4 bases at V and 4 bases at J, with 11 bases between. The CDR3 loop is CASSAEDSYNSPLHF. The DNA of the CDR3 is TGCGCCAGCAGTGCGGAGGATTCGTATAATTCACCCCTCCACTTT.